What follows are 8 T cell receptor beta chains derived from one specimen sequenced in a study of T cell responses to AZD1222 COVID-19 vaccine. This table comes from immunoSEQ multiplex PCR, and its TCRdb copy is limited to in-frame clones, with some not included. The sample lists 110,000 to 150,000 clones, roughly 90% occurring once. The sequenced sample was peripheral blood, obtained on day 0 of AZD1222 vaccination. The receptor set was obtained from an adult in good health.

The genes are TRBV25-1 and TRBJ2-2; TRBD1 might be the D (6 bases). There are 15 residues in the CDR3. The ends were cut back, 4 bases at V and 4 bases at J, with 13 bases in the middle. CDR1 and CDR2 (germline): MGHDK, SYGVNS. The CDR3: CASSAIGQSTGELFF. The CDR3 DNA follows: TGTGCCAGCAGTGCCATAGGACAGTCCACCGGGGAGCTGTTTTTT.

This chain links TRBV18 with TRBJ2-1; D is perhaps TRBD2 (7 bases). From germline, CDR1 is KGHSH and CDR2 LQKENI. Trimming took off 2 bases at V and 2 bases at J, with 22 bases between the two ends. CDR3 length: 19 amino acids. The CDR3, as DNA: TGTGCCAGCTCACCAAGGTCGCCGGGGGGCGGGGGCCCCTACAATGAGCAGTTCTTC. Translated, it gives CASSPRSPGGGGPYNEQFF. Full variable domain (rest looked up from reference TRBV18 and TRBJ2-1): NAGVMQNPRHLVRRRGQEARLRCSPMKGHSHVYWYRQLPEEGLKFMVYLQKENIIDESGMPKERFSAEFPKEGPSILRIQQVVRGDSAAYFCASSPRSPGGGGPYNEQFFGPGTRLTVL.

This clone was recorded once. This chain joins TRBV2 and TRBJ2-1; 13 bases map to TRBD2. V was clipped by 1 base and J by 0 bases; unmatched bases: 9. The CDR3 is made up of 20 amino acids. In germline, CDR1 is SNHLY, CDR2 FYNNEI. The CDR3 sequence is CASSEDQTSGGFPSYNEQFF. The CDR3, as DNA: TGTGCCAGCAGTGAAGACCAGACTAGCGGGGGGTTCCCCTCCTACAATGAGCAGTTCTTC.

This chain connects TRBV7-2 to TRBJ2-7; 9 bases fit TRBD1. Trimming took 0 bases from V and 4 from J; bases not matched to a gene: 7. Germline V lookup: CDR1 SGHTA, CDR2 FQGNSA. The CDR3 spans 16 residues. The CDR3 protein is CASSLAGTGTVYEQYF. CDR3 nucleotide sequence: TGTGCCAGCAGCTTAGCCGGGACAGGGACGGTTTACGAGCAGTACTTC.

The rearrangement uses TRBV2 and TRBJ1-2, with 7 bases identical to TRBD1. With V trimmed by 0 bases and J by 7 bases, 8 bases remained unmatched. The CDR3 covers 15 residues. Germline V lookup: CDR1 SNHLY, CDR2 FYNNEI. The CDR3 sequence is CASSEAGTALGGYTF. The CDR3 DNA reads TGTGCCAGCAGTGAAGCTGGGACAGCCCTCGGTGGCTACACCTTC.

The chain is built from TRBV27 and TRBJ1-2; no firm D call. In germline, CDR1 is MNHEY, CDR2 SMNVEV (reference sequence). There are 16 residues in the CDR3. Trimming left V 10 bases short and J 0 bases short, with 21 bases between. CDR3 sequence reads: CATRDLKGQTNYGYTF. CDR3 DNA sequence: TGTGCCACCCGAGATTTAAAAGGGCAGACTAACTATGGCTACACCTTC.

This clone was observed a few times. The rearrangement uses TRBV5-1 and TRBJ1-4; the D gene is possibly TRBD1 (6 bases). Germline V gene lookup returns CDR1 SGHRS and CDR2 YFSETQ. The V and J ends lost 4 bases and 8 bases respectively, with 21 bases between them. The CDR3 spans 16 residues. CDR3: CASSPEVWGPREKLFF. The CDR3 coding sequence is TGCGCCAGCAGCCCGGAGGTTTGGGGGCCAAGGGAAAAACTGTTTTTT.

The rearrangement links TRBV6-6 to TRBJ2-3; D possibly corresponds to TRBD2 (6 bases). The germline gives CDR1 MNHNY, CDR2 SVGAGI (reference sequence). This CDR3 has 12 residues. V lost 6 bases and J 6 bases, leaving 10 bases between the germline ends. As DNA, the CDR3 is TGTGCCAGCAGCCCTGGGGGGGATACGCAGTATTTT. This encodes CASSPGGDTQYF.